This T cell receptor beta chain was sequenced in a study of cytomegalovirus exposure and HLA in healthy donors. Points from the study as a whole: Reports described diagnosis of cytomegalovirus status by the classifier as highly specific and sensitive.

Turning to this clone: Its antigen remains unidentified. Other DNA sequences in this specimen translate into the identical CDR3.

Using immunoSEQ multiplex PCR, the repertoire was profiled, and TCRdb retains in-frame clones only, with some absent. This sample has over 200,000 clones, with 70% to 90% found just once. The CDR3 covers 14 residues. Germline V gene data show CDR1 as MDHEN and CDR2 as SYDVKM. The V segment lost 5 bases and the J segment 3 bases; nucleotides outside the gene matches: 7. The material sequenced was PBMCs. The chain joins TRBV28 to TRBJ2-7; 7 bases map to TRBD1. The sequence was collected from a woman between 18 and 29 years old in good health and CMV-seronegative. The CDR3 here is CASSPRDRDYEQYF. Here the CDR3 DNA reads TGTGCCAGCAGTCCCCGGGACAGAGACTACGAGCAGTACTTC.